This T cell receptor (beta chain) was retrieved from a study of cytomegalovirus exposure and HLA in healthy donors. Study-level information: The Caucasian-associated ancestry cluster held roughly 84% of 350 to 450 genotyped donors.

The CDR3 sequence is 16 residues long. V gave up 2 bases and J gave up 0 bases; unmatched junction bases: 6. In germline, CDR1 is MNHNY, CDR2 SVGAGI (reference sequence). The study, taken as a whole, reports: Rarity held for most TCR sequences, but there were some public TCRs that occurred in many donors. The classifier, whose performance was assessed in both the original and validation cohorts, reportedly diagnosed cytomegalovirus status with high specificity and sensitivity. Presence/absence analysis assumed near-uniform sequencing depth across donors.

A note on this clone: Its specificity is unknown.

13 Jbeta primers and 60 Vbeta primers were used for the PCR. TCRdb's copy holds only in-frame clones and misses some; the assay was immunoSEQ multiplex PCR. The data hold 80,000 to 95,000 clones, with 78% observed a single time. The TCR was taken from a man aged 18 to 30 in good health and CMV-seropositive. The chain is built from TRBV6-6 and TRBJ2-7; 8 bases are a match to TRBD2. Source material: PBMCs. CDR3 sequence reads: CASSYLLAVDSYEQYF. The CDR3 DNA reads as TGTGCCAGCAGTTACCTACTAGCGGTAGACTCCTACGAGCAGTACTTC.